This T cell receptor (beta chain) originates from a study of blood T cell repertoires in COVID-19 (dated by TCRdb to the early 2020s). In the study overall: Samples covering the acute and convalescent phases of COVID-19 were provided by collaborators in the United States, Italy and Spain. Subjects who had been exposed to COVID-19, were actively infected with it, or had recovered from it provided the deeply sampled blood TCRbeta repertoires that made up the dataset. Samples came from the ongoing ImmuneRACE study (first 160 participants) plus 1,254 subjects from 6 global collaborators. The repertoires were released in a freely available public database meant as a resource for research on the immune response to SARS-CoV-2. Where HLA class I and class II types were available, the types were taken from metadata supplied by the sample provider, not from assay-based typing. The material from the prospective study consisted of cDNA or gDNA derived from T cells, B-cell-depleted T cells, or PBMCs. A de-identified subject ID, COVID-19 status, age in years and sex were almost always included in the sample metadata. Summary of the overall study and its limitations: The quantity of clinical and demographic metadata differed by source and by participant and was supplied without curation.

The immunoSEQ Assay, a bias-controlled multiplex PCR, was used to amplify TCRbeta CDR3 regions from genomic DNA. Processing in the source paper ran as follows. The number of nucleated cells in each sample was estimated from the amplification of reference gene primers within the assay. To quantify the absolute abundance of each unique TCRbeta CDR3 rearrangement, sequence reads were collapsed and filtered. Productive Simpson clonality was computed per sample as the square root of Simpson's diversity index over productive rearrangements. TCRdb retrieved this table from immuneACCESS and kept in-frame rearrangements only. Not all clones are present; in checked studies, unresolved V genes account for under half, and no reason is known for the remainder. V, J and clone size were drawn from that table, and D and trimming were deduced from the DNA. This sample holds about 180,000 clones; roughly 86% were observed only once. The top ten hold less than 3.5% of the sample.

Whole blood was collected in K2EDTA tubes by collaborating institutions according to the institutions' own protocols. For TCRbeta analysis, collaborators shipped samples as frozen whole blood, isolated PBMCs, or DNA extracted from either of those sample types. Notes on this clone: Its recognized antigen is unknown. Base qualities are not provided; no much larger clone lies one nucleotide away.

V has 6 bases trimmed and J has 6 bases trimmed; junction bases matching no gene number 6. The CDR3 contains 13 residues, cysteine and phenylalanine counted. Of the read, only the CDR3 DNA is kept; its 39 bases are in frame from base 1. The receptor's source is a young woman with active or convalescent COVID-19. The chain joins TRBV12-3 or TRBV12-4 to TRBJ1-2, and 8 junctional nucleotides match TRBD1. Source material: peripheral blood. Read as DNA, the sequence is TGTGCCAGCAGCGACAGGGGACGGGATGGCTACACCTTC. Translated, it gives CASSDRGRDGYTF.